This entry lists 29 T cell receptor beta chains sequenced from one sample in a study of T cell responses to AZD1222 COVID-19 vaccine. Clones were read by immunoSEQ multiplex PCR, and TCRdb kept only the in-frame ones, dropping some. The top ten clones hold 9.4% of a sample with about 120,000 clones, approximately 85% of them seen once. The sequencing here drew on peripheral blood, taken on day 0 of AZD1222 vaccination. These receptors came from an adult in good health.

The rearrangement links TRBV5-5 to TRBJ1-2; TRBD1 matches 7 bases. Germline V gene lookup returns CDR1 SGHKS and CDR2 YYEKEE (reference sequence). The CDR3 is made up of 16 amino acids. J lost 4 bases, V lost 6 bases, and 15 bases had no gene match. The CDR3 DNA follows: TGTGCCAGCACCAATGCTGGGTCAGGGACAGCCTATGGCTACACCTTC. Residues: CASTNAGSGTAYGYTF.

In its sample, this clone was seen a few times. The chain uses TRBV27 and TRBJ2-2; D is uncertain. V lost 0 bases and J lost 5, with 13 bases in between. From germline, CDR1 is MNHEY and CDR2 SMNVEV (reference sequence). CDR3 length equals 16 residues. CDR3 coding DNA: TGTGCCAGCAGTTTATCTTGGGGAATGGGTACCGGGGAGCTGTTTTTT. Amino acid sequence: CASSLSWGMGTGELFF.

This clone was found a few times. J is TRBJ1-2 and V is TRBV5-5; the D gene is possibly TRBD1 (6 bases). The CDR3 has 16 residues. V lost 1 base and J 3 bases, leaving 16 bases between the germline ends. Germline CDR1 and CDR2: SGHKS and YYEKEE (reference sequence). The CDR3 nucleotides are TGTGCCAGCAGCTTGTACAGGGATGCCTCTGACTATGGCTACACCTTC. As protein: CASSLYRDASDYGYTF.

J is TRBJ2-5 and V is TRBV6-5, with TRBD1 as a possible D gene (6 bases). CDR1 and CDR2 (germline): MNHEY, SVGAGI. Trimming left V 6 bases short and J 5 bases short, with 13 bases between. The CDR3 contains 13 residues. CDR3 coding DNA: TGTGCCAGCAGGCCAACAGGGTTGGAGACCCAGTACTTC. It codes for CASRPTGLETQYF.

This rearrangement joins TRBV7-2 to TRBJ2-7; the match to TRBD1 covers 7 bases. CDR1 and CDR2 from the germline V gene are SGHTA and FQGNSA. Losses at the gene ends were 5 bases for V and 3 bases for J; bases not matched to a gene: 10. This CDR3 has 15 residues. Here the CDR3 reads CASSPLPTGIYEQYF. Written as DNA, the CDR3 is TGTGCCAGCAGCCCACTACCGACAGGGATCTACGAGCAGTACTTC.

J is TRBJ2-3 and V is TRBV7-9; a possible D gene is TRBD1 (6 bases). V shed 4 bases and J shed 2 bases, with 13 bases lying between them. The V gene's germline CDR1 is SEHNR and CDR2 FQNEAQ (reference sequence). This CDR3 contains 15 residues. The CDR3 DNA follows: TGTGCCAGCAGCTACCCGGGACATAACACAGATACGCAGTATTTT. As protein: CASSYPGHNTDTQYF.

V and J are TRBV10-3 and TRBJ1-6; 11 bases line up with TRBD1. Trimming cost V 2 bases and J 7 bases; bases outside gene matches: 4. The CDR3 sequence is 16 residues long. Germline CDR1 is ENHRY and CDR2 is SYGVKD. CDR3 amino acids: CAISELRDRGNSPLHF. The CDR3 DNA is TGTGCCATCAGTGAGCTACGGGACAGGGGGAATTCACCCCTCCACTTT.

This clone was observed a single time. This chain uses TRBV5-1 with TRBJ2-4; 10 bases agree with TRBD2. The CDR3 sequence is 18 residues long. Looked up from germline, CDR1 is SGHRS and CDR2 is YFSETQ. The V segment lost 3 bases and the J segment 6 bases; nucleotides outside the gene matches: 15. CDR3 residues: CASSYSLLAGSTRNIQYF. CDR3 DNA sequence: TGCGCCAGCAGCTACAGTTTACTAGCGGGATCAACAAGAAACATTCAGTACTTC.

The gene calls are TRBV18 and TRBJ1-2; maybe TRBD1 (5 bases). V shed 1 base and J shed 3 bases, with 12 bases lying between them. The germline V gene encodes CDR1 KGHSH and CDR2 LQKENI. The CDR3 extends over 15 amino acids. CDR3 nucleotides: TGTGCCAGCTCACCACTCGCTAGACAGTACTATGGCTACACCTTC. This translates into CASSPLARQYYGYTF.

This clone was observed a few times. The rearrangement uses TRBV29-1 and TRBJ2-7; D unresolved. CDR1 SQVTM and CDR2 ANQGSEA come from the germline V gene. The V and J ends lost 0 bases and 2 bases respectively, with 11 bases between them. The CDR3 length is 14 residues. CDR3: CSVEDLGPTYEQYF. DNA for the CDR3: TGCAGCGTTGAAGATCTCGGACCTACCTACGAGCAGTACTTC.

The V call is TRBV7-9, the J call TRBJ2-1; TRBD2 matches 10 bases. The CDR3 covers 18 residues. Per the germline V gene, CDR1 is SEHNR and CDR2 is FQNEAQ (reference sequence). Trimming took 5 bases from V and 2 from J; bases not matched to a gene: 12. CDR3 amino acids: CASSPHRGSGRAYNEQFF. The CDR3 DNA is TGTGCCAGCAGCCCCCATCGGGGAAGCGGGAGGGCCTACAATGAGCAGTTCTTC.

The rearrangement uses TRBV9 and TRBJ1-2; the D gene is possibly TRBD1 (5 bases). Trimming pared 0 bases from V and 8 bases from J, leaving 11 bases between. This CDR3 contains 13 residues. The germline CDR1 and CDR2 sequences are SGDLS and YYNGEE. Here the CDR3 DNA reads TGTGCCAGCAGCGTAGGTGAGGGACGGGGCTACACCTTC. Residues: CASSVGEGRGYTF.

This chain joins TRBV15 and TRBJ1-6, with D perhaps TRBD1 (5 bases). V lost 4 bases and J lost 8, with 15 bases in between. This CDR3 is built from 15 residues. Germline loops: CDR1 LNHNV, CDR2 YYDKDF (reference sequence). CDR3 nucleotide sequence: TGTGCCACCAGCATAACCGGGACTCTACATTCACCCCTCCACTTT. Protein: CATSITGTLHSPLHF.

This chain uses TRBV7-2 with TRBJ2-5; 7 bases line up with TRBD1. V lost 3 bases to trimming and J lost 10 bases; unmatched junction nucleotides: 5. Germline V gene sequence: CDR1 SGHTA, CDR2 FQGNSA. This CDR3 has 12 amino acids. The CDR3 loop reads CASSFDQGDQYF. As DNA, the CDR3 is TGTGCCAGCAGCTTTGACCAGGGGGACCAGTACTTC. Variable domain in full (rest from reference TRBV7-2 and TRBJ2-5): GAGVSQSPSNKVTEKGKDVELRCDPISGHTALYWYRQSLGQGLEFLIYFQGNSAPDKSGLPSDRFSAERTGGSVSTLTIQRTQQEDSAVYLCASSFDQGDQYFGPGTRLLVL.

The rearrangement joins TRBV5-1 to TRBJ1-6; 7 bases map to TRBD1. In germline, CDR1 is SGHRS, CDR2 YFSETQ. CDR3 length: 15 residues. The trim removed 0 bases at V and 9 bases at J, leaving 6 bases unmatched. CDR3 region: CASSLGQGDGSPLHF. The CDR3 DNA sequence: TGCGCCAGCAGCTTGGGCCAGGGGGACGGTTCACCCCTCCACTTT.

The rearrangement uses TRBV4-2 and TRBJ2-1; TRBD2 might be the D (6 bases). The V and J ends lost 1 base and 0 bases respectively, with 13 bases between them. Germline CDR1 is LGHNA and CDR2 is YNFKEQ. CDR3 length: 17 residues. The CDR3 spells CASSQALAVSSYNEQFF. CDR3 nucleotides: TGTGCCAGCAGCCAAGCACTAGCCGTTAGCTCCTACAATGAGCAGTTCTTC.

V is TRBV3-1 (or the pseudogene TRBV3-2) and J is TRBJ1-3, with 7 positions matching TRBD1. This CDR3 region has 14 residues. V shed 4 bases, J shed 2 bases, and the junction held 2 bases outside the gene matches. CDR1 and CDR2 (germline): LGHDT, YNNKEL (reference sequence). CDR3 region: CASSRQGAGNTIYF. CDR3 nucleotides: TGTGCCAGCAGCCGACAGGGAGCTGGAAACACCATATATTTT.

The chain links TRBV6-2 or TRBV6-3 to TRBJ2-7, with a weak D call TRBD2 (6 bases). This CDR3 has 15 amino acids. V was trimmed by 6 bases and J by 0 bases, leaving 15 bases between them. The germline V gene has CDR1 MNHEY and CDR2 SVGEGT. CDR3 sequence reads: CASSPPAGFSYEQYF. The CDR3, as DNA: TGTGCCAGCAGCCCACCAGCGGGCTTCTCCTACGAGCAGTACTTC.

The chain joins TRBV2 to TRBJ2-1, with 11 nucleotides matching TRBD2. CDR1 and CDR2 from the germline V gene are SNHLY and FYNNEI. The CDR3 totals 15 residues. The ends lost 7 bases at V and 4 bases at J; junction bases unmatched: 6. This CDR3 reads CASTGTSGPYNEQFF. In nucleotides, the CDR3 is TGTGCCAGCACAGGGACTAGCGGTCCTTACAATGAGCAGTTCTTC.

This clone was observed a handful of times. The chain links TRBV6-2 or TRBV6-3 to TRBJ2-1; 7 bases line up with TRBD2. Germline V gives CDR1 MNHEY, CDR2 SVGEGT. The V and J ends lost 6 bases and 10 bases, in that order; junction bases with no gene match: 15. CDR3 length: 15 amino acids. The CDR3 DNA sequence: TGTGCCAGCAGCCCCGGGACTACTCGTTTACAGGAGCAGTTCTTC. This translates into CASSPGTTRLQEQFF.

The chain joins TRBV3-1 (or the pseudogene TRBV3-2) to TRBJ1-2, with D perhaps TRBD1 (5 bases). V dropped 2 bases and J dropped 11 bases, with 12 bases sitting between them. The CDR3 consists of 12 residues. CDR1 LGHDT and CDR2 YNNKEL come from the germline V gene (reference sequence). CDR3 loop: CASSQPDRNYTF. In nucleotides, the CDR3 is TGTGCCAGCAGCCAACCTGACAGAAATTACACCTTC.

The chain has TRBV5-1 and TRBJ2-5; weak D call: TRBD1 (6 bases). Trimming shortened V by 0 bases and J by 1 base, and 16 bases separated the two germline ends. Germline V gene sequence: CDR1 SGHRS, CDR2 YFSETQ. The CDR3 covers 17 residues. The CDR3 DNA reads TGCGCCAGCAGCTTGGCGCAGGGGACCATCTCCCAAGAGACCCAGTACTTC. The encoded protein is CASSLAQGTISQETQYF.

The chain is built from TRBV7-2 and TRBJ1-1, with TRBD1 as a possible D gene (6 bases). V was clipped by 6 bases and J by 6 bases, with 14 bases between them. This CDR3 is built from 13 residues. From germline, CDR1 is SGHTA and CDR2 FQGNSA. CDR3 bases: TGTGCCAGCAGACAAGGGGGGCCGGCTGAAGCTTTCTTT. This gives the protein CASRQGGPAEAFF.

This clone was recorded once. This rearrangement joins TRBV27 to TRBJ1-2; 12 nucleotides agree with TRBD1. Unmatched junction bases numbered 12, after V lost 0 bases and J lost 1 base. The germline CDR1 and CDR2 sequences are MNHEY and SMNVEV (reference sequence). CDR3 length equals 20 residues. CDR3 amino acids: CASSLSLGGTGGIINYGYTF. DNA of the CDR3: TGTGCCAGCAGTTTATCGTTGGGCGGGACAGGGGGCATCATTAACTATGGCTACACCTTC.

The chain joins TRBV29-1 to TRBJ1-1; tentatively, D is TRBD1 (6 bases). Germline V gene lookup returns CDR1 SQVTM and CDR2 ANQGSEA. The V end lost 7 bases, the J end lost 3 bases, and 9 bases lay between the germline ends. CDR3 length: 11 residues. CDR3 nucleotide sequence: TGCAGCGGCGGGGGCTACACTGAAGCTTTCTTT. Encoded protein: CSGGGYTEAFF.

This clone was found a few times. This sequence joins TRBV10-1 and TRBJ1-3; D gene uncertain. Trimming removed 4 bases from V and 3 bases from J, with 16 bases in between. Germline CDR1 WNHNN, CDR2 SYGVQD (reference sequence). The CDR3 contains 16 residues. The DNA of the CDR3 is TGCGCCAGCAGTGGAAGGGATCAATTCAGTGGAAACACCATATATTTT. It codes for CASSGRDQFSGNTIYF.

This chain links TRBV9 with TRBJ1-2; 9 nucleotides match TRBD1. The germline CDR1 and CDR2 sequences are SGDLS and YYNGEE. V shed 4 bases, J shed 8 bases, and the junction held 6 bases outside the gene matches. The CDR3 spans 13 residues. CDR3 DNA: TGTGCCAGCAGCAGTACAGGGGGCGCAGGCTACACCTTC. Protein sequence: CASSSTGGAGYTF.

The chain has TRBV24-1 and TRBJ1-2; TRBD1 is a possible D gene (5 bases). CDR3 length equals 12 residues. V lost 3 bases to trimming and J lost 6 bases, with 7 bases between them. CDR1 and CDR2 (germline): KGHDR, SFDVKD. CDR3 sequence reads: CATSDMGDGYTF. CDR3 DNA sequence: TGTGCCACCAGTGATATGGGGGATGGCTACACCTTC.

The V call is TRBV18, the J call TRBJ1-1; 8 nucleotides agree with TRBD1. The germline V gene has CDR1 KGHSH and CDR2 LQKENI. The CDR3 has 14 amino acids. After removal of 3 bases from V and 7 bases from J, the junction contained 7 bases not matched to a gene. CDR3 nucleotides: TGTGCCAGCTCACCTATCGGGACAGGTGATGAAGCTTTCTTT. Its protein product is CASSPIGTGDEAFF.